These T cell receptor beta chains were read from a single sample in a study of cytomegalovirus exposure and HLA in healthy donors. Repertoires were generated with immunoSEQ multiplex PCR, while TCRdb's copy carries only in-frame clones and drops some. In total, the table holds approximately 110,000 clones. Input material: PBMCs. These receptor sequences come from a man in his forties or fifties in good health and CMV-seronegative. CDR3s include the opening cysteine and the closing phenylalanine or tryptophan. Each record gives: J gene, V gene, CDR3 protein.

J gene: TRBJ2-7; V gene: TRBV6-1; CDR3 protein: CASSEMGEGTSYEQYF
J gene: TRBJ1-2; V gene: TRBV4-3; CDR3 protein: CASSQDLGDGYTF
J gene: TRBJ1-5; V gene: TRBV11-2; CDR3 protein: CASSRGGQNSNQPQHF
J gene: TRBJ2-7; V gene: TRBV6-1; CDR3 protein: CASNKGQGANEQYF
J gene: TRBJ1-2; V gene: TRBV19; CDR3 protein: CASSKEAGTYGYTF
J gene: TRBJ1-1; V gene: TRBV9; CDR3 protein: CASSAMGTGDTEAFF
J gene: TRBJ2-3; V gene: TRBV29-1; CDR3 protein: CSVTTSGIADTQYF
J gene: TRBJ2-1; V gene: TRBV19; CDR3 protein: CASKGQAGSYEQFF
J gene: TRBJ2-3; V gene: TRBV4-3; CDR3 protein: CASSQVGTETSTDTQYF
J gene: TRBJ2-7; V gene: TRBV7-2; CDR3 protein: CASSVSRAYEQYF
J gene: TRBJ2-7; V gene: TRBV7-2; CDR3 protein: CASSSPPGGRSEQYF
J gene: TRBJ2-7; V gene: TRBV10-2; CDR3 protein: CASSEPLGGYEQYF
J gene: TRBJ2-7; V gene: TRBV29-1; CDR3 protein: CSVVLATGNSYEQYF
J gene: TRBJ1-5; V gene: TRBV6-6; CDR3 protein: CATMDNSNQPQHF
J gene: TRBJ2-2; V gene: TRBV6-6; CDR3 protein: CASSYGTGRMTGELFF
J gene: TRBJ1-6; V gene: TRBV7-2; CDR3 protein: CASSLEGRGTSPLHF
J gene: TRBJ2-7; V gene: TRBV5-6; CDR3 protein: CASGSPRASPGEQYF
J gene: TRBJ1-1; V gene: TRBV4-3; CDR3 protein: CASSQDLRTEAFF
J gene: TRBJ2-3; V gene: TRBV10-3; CDR3 protein: CAISEWVGTSTDTQYF
J gene: TRBJ2-7; V gene: TRBV4-1; CDR3 protein: CASSQDSPTGSYEQYF
J gene: TRBJ1-1; V gene: TRBV6-5; CDR3 protein: CASGNRLNTEAFF
J gene: TRBJ2-3; V gene: TRBV18; CDR3 protein: CASSHGMTGTQDTQYF
J gene: TRBJ2-5; V gene: TRBV5-4; CDR3 protein: CASSLGAGEETQYF
J gene: TRBJ2-3; V gene: TRBV7-6; CDR3 protein: CASSAVGGGTDTQYF
J gene: TRBJ2-1; V gene: TRBV9; CDR3 protein: CASSATGTSGIRGEQFF
J gene: TRBJ2-7; V gene: TRBV4-3; CDR3 protein: CASSQDGTSGTGEQYF
J gene: TRBJ1-5; V gene: TRBV7-2; CDR3 protein: CASSPGGGETQHF
J gene: TRBJ1-1; V gene: TRBV30; CDR3 protein: CAWSVLLGTGASGTEAFF
J gene: TRBJ2-7; V gene: TRBV2; CDR3 protein: CASSAGQVALPYEQYF
J gene: TRBJ1-3; V gene: TRBV5-1; CDR3 protein: CASSLFVGGNTIYF
J gene: TRBJ1-4; V gene: TRBV27; CDR3 protein: CASREGQGGLKLFF
J gene: TRBJ1-1; V gene: TRBV2; CDR3 protein: CASKGQTNTEAFF
J gene: TRBJ1-1; V gene: TRBV19; CDR3 protein: CASSRRDRATEAFF
J gene: TRBJ2-3; V gene: TRBV30; CDR3 protein: CAWMADVDTQYF
J gene: TRBJ1-4; V gene: TRBV6-5; CDR3 protein: CASSYRGFDEKLFF
J gene: TRBJ1-6; V gene: TRBV19; CDR3 protein: CASISTGTDSPLHF
J gene: TRBJ2-1; V gene: TRBV5-4; CDR3 protein: CASSFDTPTYNEQFF